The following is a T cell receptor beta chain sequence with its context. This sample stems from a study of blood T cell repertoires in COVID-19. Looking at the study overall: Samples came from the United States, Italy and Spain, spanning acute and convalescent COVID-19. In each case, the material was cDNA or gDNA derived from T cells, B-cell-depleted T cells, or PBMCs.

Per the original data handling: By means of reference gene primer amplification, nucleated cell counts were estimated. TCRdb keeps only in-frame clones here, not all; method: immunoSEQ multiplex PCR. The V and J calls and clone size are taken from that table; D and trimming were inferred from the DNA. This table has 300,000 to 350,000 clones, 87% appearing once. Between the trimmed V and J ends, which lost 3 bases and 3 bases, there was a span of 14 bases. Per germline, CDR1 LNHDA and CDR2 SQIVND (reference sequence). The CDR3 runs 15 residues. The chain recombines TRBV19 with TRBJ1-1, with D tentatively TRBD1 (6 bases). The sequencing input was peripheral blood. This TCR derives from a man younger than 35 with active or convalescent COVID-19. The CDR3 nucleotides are TGTGCCAGTAGTATTTATGGGGGCCGGGACACTGAAGCTTTCTTT. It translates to CASSIYGGRDTEAFF. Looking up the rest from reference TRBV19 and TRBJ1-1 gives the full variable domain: DGGITQSPKYLFRKEGQNVTLSCEQNLNHDAMYWYRQDPGQGLRLIYYSQIVNDFQKGDIAEGYSVSREKKESFPLTVTSAQKNPTAFYLCASSIYGGRDTEAFFGQGTRLTVV.